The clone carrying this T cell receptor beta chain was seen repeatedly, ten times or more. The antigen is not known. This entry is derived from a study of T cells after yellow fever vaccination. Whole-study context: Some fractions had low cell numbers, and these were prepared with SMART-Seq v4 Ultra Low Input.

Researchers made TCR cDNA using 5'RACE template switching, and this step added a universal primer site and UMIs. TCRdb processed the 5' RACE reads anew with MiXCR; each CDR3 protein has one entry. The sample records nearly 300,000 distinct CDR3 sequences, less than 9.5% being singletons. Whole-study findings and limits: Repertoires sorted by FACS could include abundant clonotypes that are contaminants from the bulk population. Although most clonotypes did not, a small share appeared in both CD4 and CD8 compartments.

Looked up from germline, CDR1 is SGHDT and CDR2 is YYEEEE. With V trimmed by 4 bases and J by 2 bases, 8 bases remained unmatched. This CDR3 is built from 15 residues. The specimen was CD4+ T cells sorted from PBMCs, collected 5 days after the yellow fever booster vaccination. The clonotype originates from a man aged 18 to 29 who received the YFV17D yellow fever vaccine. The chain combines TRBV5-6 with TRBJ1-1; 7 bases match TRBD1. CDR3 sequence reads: CASSLSGTVNTEAFF. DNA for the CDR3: TGTGCCAGCAGCCTGTCCGGGACAGTCAACACTGAAGCTTTCTTT. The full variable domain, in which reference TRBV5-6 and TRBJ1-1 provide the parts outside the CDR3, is DAGVTQSPTHLIKTRGQQVTLRCSPKSGHDTVSWYQQALGQGPQFIFQYYEEEERQRGNFPDRFSGHQFPNYSSELNVNALLLGDSALYLCASSLSGTVNTEAFFGQGTRLTVV.